Here is one TCR beta chain with its context. Germline and junction disagree at one end, which may indicate a read error. TCRdb redid the calling of the PCR reads with MiXCR, one entry per CDR3 protein. The profile shows approximately 11,000 distinct CDR3 sequences, about 61% of them singletons. The CDR3 has 17 amino acids. Germline loops: CDR1 SGHTA, CDR2 FQGTGA. The entry originates in a study of CD4 and CD8 cells across lung adenocarcinoma regions. Donors had localized lung adenocarcinoma, a non-small cell lung cancer. Sequences were obtained from CD8+ T cells from the margin of a lung tumor. The V gene is TRBV7-3, the J gene TRBJ2-5; a possible D gene is TRBD2 (6 bases). The TCR originated in a male donor with lung adenocarcinoma. The CD4 and CD8 labels of this study may be unreliable. The DNA of the CDR3 is TGTGCCAGCAGCCCGGGGACTGGCGGCAGGGCGCAAGATACCCAGTACTTC. Its translation is CASSPGTGGRAQDTQYF.